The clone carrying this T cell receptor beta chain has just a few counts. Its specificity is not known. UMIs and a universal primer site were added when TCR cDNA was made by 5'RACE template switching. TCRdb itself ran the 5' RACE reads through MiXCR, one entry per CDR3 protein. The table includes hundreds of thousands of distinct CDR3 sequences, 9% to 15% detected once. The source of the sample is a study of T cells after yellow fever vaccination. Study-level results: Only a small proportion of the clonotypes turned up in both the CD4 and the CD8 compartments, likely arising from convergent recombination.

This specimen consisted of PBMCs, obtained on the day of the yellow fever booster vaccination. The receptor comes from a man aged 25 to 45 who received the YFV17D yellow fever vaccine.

CDR3 in DNA: TGTGCCAGCAGCGTGGCCATAAATGAAAAACTGTTTTTT. It translates to CASSVAINEKLFF. The genes are TRBV9 and TRBJ1-4; no reliable D call. This CDR3 is built from 13 residues. Trimming shortened V by 2 bases and J by 5 bases, and 7 bases separated the two germline ends. Germline-derived CDR1 and CDR2 are SGDLS and YYNGEE. The full variable domain, completed using reference TRBV9 and TRBJ1-4, is DSGVTQTPKHLITATGQRVTLRCSPRSGDLSVYWYQQSLDQGLQFLIQYYNGEERAKGNILERFSAQQFPDLHSELNLSSLELGDSALYFCASSVAINEKLFFGSGTQLSVL.